Following are 22 T cell receptor beta chains from one sample sequenced in a study of control samples from healthy donors and cancer patients. Sequenced by immunoSEQ multiplex PCR; TCRdb stores in-frame clones only, minus some. The profile shows approximately 130,000 clones, roughly 90% of them singletons. Sequencing input: blood. The receptors stem from a man in his forties or fifties in good health.

This chain connects TRBV5-1 to TRBJ1-2, with 7 bases lining up with TRBD1. The CDR3 loop spans 13 amino acids. Trimming at V came to 5 bases and at J to 5 bases, leaving 6 bases not matched to a gene. In germline, CDR1 is SGHRS, CDR2 YFSETQ. The CDR3 DNA follows: TGCGCCAGCAGAGGGTACAGGGGATATGGCTACACCTTC. This gives the protein CASRGYRGYGYTF. The whole variable domain, filled in from reference TRBV5-1 and TRBJ1-2, reads KAGVTQTPRYLIKTRGQQVTLSCSPISGHRSVSWYQQTPGQGLQFLFEYFSETQRNKGNFPGRFSGRQFSNSRSEMNVSTLELGDSALYLCASRGYRGYGYTFGSGTRLTVV.

V gene TRBV19 combines with J gene TRBJ1-5; D is uncertain. Trimming left V 2 bases short and J 1 base short, with 9 bases between. CDR1 LNHDA and CDR2 SQIVND come from the germline V gene (reference sequence). This CDR3 is built from 15 residues. CDR3 nucleotides: TGTGCCAGTAGTATAAAAGGGAGCAGCAATCAGCCCCAGCATTTT. Its protein is CASSIKGSSNQPQHF.

On this clone: Other DNA sequences within the sample encode an identical CDR3. V is TRBV27 and J is TRBJ1-2; D perhaps matches TRBD1 (6 bases). The CDR3 has 13 residues. With 6 bases removed from V and 8 bases from J, the gap between germline ends came to 16 bases. The germline V gene encodes CDR1 MNHEY and CDR2 SMNVEV (reference sequence). The CDR3 region is CASSLSGGGGYTF. The CDR3 nucleotides are TGTGCCAGCAGCCTTTCGGGGGGCGGGGGCTACACCTTC.

The chain combines TRBV27 with TRBJ1-2, with 9 bases fitting TRBD1. The junction had 12 bases not matched to a gene; V was cut back by 2 bases and J by 2 bases. CDR1 is MNHEY and CDR2 is SMNVEV in the germline V gene (reference sequence). The CDR3 is 18 residues long. The CDR3 sequence is CASSLRFGQGPINYGYTF. The CDR3 nucleotides read TGTGCCAGCAGTTTAAGATTTGGACAGGGGCCGATCAACTATGGCTACACCTTC.

V usage is TRBV12-3 or TRBV12-4 and J usage is TRBJ1-4; weak D call: TRBD1 (6 bases). The CDR3 is 12 amino acids. The germline V and J ends were trimmed by 11 bases and 8 bases, with 15 bases remaining between them. Here the CDR3 reads CAVGGAGEKLFF. CDR3 nucleotides: TGTGCCGTCGGGGGGGCTGGGGAAAAACTGTTTTTT.

The chain couples TRBV5-1 to TRBJ1-1; D is possibly TRBD1 (5 bases). Germline CDR1 is SGHRS and CDR2 is YFSETQ. The V gene lost 4 bases and the J gene lost 4 bases, with 11 bases spanning the gap. The CDR3 runs to 13 residues. This chain's CDR3 is CASSPLGVTEAFF. The CDR3 nucleotides read TGCGCCAGCAGCCCCTTGGGGGTCACTGAAGCTTTCTTT. Together with reference TRBV5-1 and TRBJ1-1, the CDR3 gives the full variable domain: KAGVTQTPRYLIKTRGQQVTLSCSPISGHRSVSWYQQTPGQGLQFLFEYFSETQRNKGNFPGRFSGRQFSNSRSEMNVSTLELGDSALYLCASSPLGVTEAFFGQGTRLTVV.

This chain connects TRBV29-1 to TRBJ2-3, with D possibly being TRBD2 (6 bases). Germline CDR1 SQVTM, CDR2 ANQGSEA. This CDR3 is built from 12 residues. Trimming cost V 6 bases and J 0 bases, with 7 bases left between them. The CDR3 DNA reads TGCAGCGTCGGAGGGAGCACAGATACGCAGTATTTT. Translating it yields CSVGGSTDTQYF.

This clone showed up just once. The V and J genes are TRBV7-7 and TRBJ2-5; 7 bases agree with TRBD2. CDR3 length: 16 amino acids. The J segment lost 2 bases and the V segment lost 3 bases, leaving 9 bases of the junction unmatched. CDR1 and CDR2 from the germline V gene are SSHAT and FNYEAQ (reference sequence). DNA for the CDR3: TGTGCCAGCAGCTTGGGGAGGGTACGGGTACAAGAGACCCAGTACTTC. Protein: CASSLGRVRVQETQYF.

This clone was observed a single time. This chain links TRBV5-6 with TRBJ2-6; no definite D call. V gave up 0 bases and J gave up 0 bases, with 4 bases separating them. The CDR3 loop spans 15 amino acids. In germline, CDR1 is SGHDT, CDR2 YYEEEE. The CDR3 region is CASSLVSSGANVLTF. The CDR3 nucleotides are TGTGCCAGCAGCTTGGTAAGCTCTGGGGCCAACGTCCTGACTTTC. Full variable domain (rest looked up from reference TRBV5-6 and TRBJ2-6): DAGVTQSPTHLIKTRGQQVTLRCSPKSGHDTVSWYQQALGQGPQFIFQYYEEEERQRGNFPDRFSGHQFPNYSSELNVNALLLGDSALYLCASSLVSSGANVLTFGAGSRLTVL.

This rearrangement joins TRBV5-4 to TRBJ1-2, with a tentative D call TRBD1 (6 bases). Trimming took 0 bases from V and 8 from J, leaving 14 bases between them. Germline V lookup: CDR1 SGHNT, CDR2 YYREEE (reference sequence). This CDR3 contains 14 residues. CDR3 coding DNA: TGTGCCAGCAGCTTGGTTGCAGGGGACGGAGGCTACACCTTC. Translating gives CASSLVAGDGGYTF. Looking up the rest from reference TRBV5-4 and TRBJ1-2 gives the full variable domain: ETGVTQSPTHLIKTRGQQVTLRCSSQSGHNTVSWYQQALGQGPQFIFQYYREEENGRGNFPPRFSGLQFPNYSSELNVNALELDDSALYLCASSLVAGDGGYTFGSGTRLTVV.

The chain is built from TRBV30 and TRBJ2-1; TRBD1 matches at 7 bases. Germline-derived CDR1 and CDR2 are GTSNPN and SVGIG (reference sequence). With 2 bases clipped from V and 6 bases from J, the junction kept 4 bases outside the gene matches. This CDR3 has 13 residues. The CDR3 DNA sequence: TGTGCCTGGAGTAGACAGGGCACCAATGAGCAGTTCTTC. Protein sequence: CAWSRQGTNEQFF.

The chain has TRBV27 and TRBJ1-1; TRBD1 matches 9 bases. The CDR3 has 17 residues. Trimming at V came to 4 bases and at J to 0 bases, leaving 9 bases not matched to a gene. Germline assignment: CDR1 MNHEY and CDR2 SMNVEV (reference sequence). CDR3 amino acids: CASSSRTGAKMNTEAFF. The CDR3 region has the DNA TGTGCCAGCAGTTCGAGGACAGGGGCGAAGATGAACACTGAAGCTTTCTTT.

This clone was observed a single time. The V call is TRBV5-6, the J call TRBJ1-1; 7 bases line up with TRBD1. V gave up 7 bases and J gave up 5 bases; unmatched junction bases: 11. The CDR3 covers 14 residues. Looked up from germline, CDR1 is SGHDT and CDR2 is YYEEEE. The CDR3 nucleotides are TGTGCCAGCTGCCAAATTTTGACAGGGACTGAAGCTTTCTTT. Translating gives CASCQILTGTEAFF.

The V and J genes are TRBV6-1 and TRBJ1-6; 8 bases agree with TRBD1. Germline CDR1 reads MNHNS; CDR2 reads SASEGT. The CDR3 extends over 14 amino acids. Trimming took 3 bases from V and 8 from J; bases not matched to a gene: 3. CDR3 region: CASSDGTGYSPLHF. CDR3 sequence (DNA): TGTGCCAGCAGTGACGGGACAGGATATTCACCCCTCCACTTT.

V is TRBV15 and J is TRBJ1-1; D is unclear. From germline, CDR1 is LNHNV and CDR2 YYDKDF (reference sequence). V lost 0 bases and J 0 bases, leaving 5 bases between the germline ends. The CDR3 spans 14 residues. The CDR3 nucleotides are TGTGCCACCAGCAGAGATCGAGTGAACACTGAAGCTTTCTTT. As protein: CATSRDRVNTEAFF.

This sequence joins TRBV5-1 and TRBJ1-1; the D gene is possibly TRBD1 (5 bases). This CDR3 is 13 amino acids long. V dropped 4 bases and J dropped 1 base, with 8 bases sitting between them. Germline loops: CDR1 SGHRS, CDR2 YFSETQ. Here the CDR3 reads CASSRDRNTEAFF. The CDR3 DNA reads as TGCGCCAGCAGCCGCGACAGGAACACTGAAGCTTTCTTT.

Comments on this clone: This sample also contains other DNA sequences that code for the same CDR3. The chain links TRBV27 to TRBJ1-1, with D maybe TRBD1 (5 bases). V dropped 3 bases and J dropped 4 bases, with 12 bases sitting between them. The CDR3 has 14 amino acids. From germline, CDR1 is MNHEY and CDR2 SMNVEV (reference sequence). The CDR3 DNA reads TGTGCCAGCAGTTTCCAGGGAGAGGGCACTGAAGCTTTCTTT. It is translated as CASSFQGEGTEAFF.

This sequence joins TRBV30 and TRBJ2-1; 8 bases line up with TRBD2. From germline, CDR1 is GTSNPN and CDR2 SVGIG (reference sequence). CDR3 size: 15 residues. Trimming cost V 6 bases and J 0 bases; bases outside gene matches: 7. The CDR3 DNA reads TGTGCCTGTACGAGCGGGGGTAACTCCTACAATGAGCAGTTCTTC. This codes for CACTSGGNSYNEQFF.

The sample holds one count of this clone. As DNA, the CDR3 is TGTGCCAGCAGTTTACGGGGCAGGGAGTTCTTC. This codes for CASSLRGREFF. The chain recombines TRBV12-3 or TRBV12-4 with TRBJ2-1; D tentatively reads TRBD1 or TRBD2 (5 bases each). The CDR3 loop spans 11 amino acids. The ends were cut back, 2 bases at V and 14 bases at J, with 10 bases in the middle.

The V gene is TRBV6-2 or TRBV6-3, the J gene TRBJ1-3; possibly TRBD1 for D (5 bases). Germline-derived CDR1 and CDR2 are MNHEY and SVGEGT. Trimming left V 2 bases short and J 2 bases short, with 7 bases between. CDR3 length: 14 amino acids. The CDR3 sequence is CASSYRGAGNTIYF. The CDR3 DNA sequence: TGTGCCAGCAGTTACAGAGGGGCTGGAAACACCATATATTTT.

The J gene is TRBJ1-2, the V gene TRBV5-1; D is unclear. The CDR3 is 12 amino acids. From germline, CDR1 is SGHRS and CDR2 YFSETQ. The V gene lost 4 bases and the J gene lost 10 bases, with 14 bases spanning the gap. The CDR3 sequence is CASSMDGSDYTF. For the CDR3, the DNA is TGCGCCAGCAGCATGGACGGATCGGACTACACCTTC.

This sequence joins TRBV12-3 or TRBV12-4 and TRBJ1-5; 8 nucleotides match TRBD1. This CDR3 spans 12 amino acids. Trimming took 6 bases from V and 8 from J; bases not matched to a gene: 3. The CDR3 DNA reads as TGTGCCAGCAGGCAACAGGGGGAGCCCCAGCATTTT. Amino acids: CASRQQGEPQHF.